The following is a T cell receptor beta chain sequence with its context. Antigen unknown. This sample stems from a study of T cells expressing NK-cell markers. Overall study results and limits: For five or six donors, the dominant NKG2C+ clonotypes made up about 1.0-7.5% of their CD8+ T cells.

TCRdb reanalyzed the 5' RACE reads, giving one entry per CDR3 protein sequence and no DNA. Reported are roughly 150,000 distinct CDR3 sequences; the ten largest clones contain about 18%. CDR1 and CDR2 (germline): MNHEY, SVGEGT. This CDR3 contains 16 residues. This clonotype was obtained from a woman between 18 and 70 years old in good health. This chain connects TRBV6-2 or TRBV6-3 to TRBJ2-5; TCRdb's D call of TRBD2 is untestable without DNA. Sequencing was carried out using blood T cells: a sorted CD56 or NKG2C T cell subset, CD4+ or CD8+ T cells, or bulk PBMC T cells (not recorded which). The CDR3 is CASSYSQTSGQETQYF.